This T cell receptor (beta chain) was observed in a study of T-cell reconstitution after alpha-beta-depleted transplantation in children. This CDR3 spans 13 amino acids. V shed 5 bases and J shed 3 bases, with 10 bases lying between them. CDR1 PRHDT and CDR2 FYEKMQ come from the germline V gene (reference sequence). Many counts were recorded for this clonotype. Preparation of the TCRbeta library was carried out with unique molecular identifiers. TCRdb recomputed calls from the PCR reads with MiXCR, one row per CDR3 protein. The table lists around 600,000 distinct CDR3 sequences, over 15% of them singletons.

The chain is built from TRBV13 and TRBJ1-2; D is ambiguous. The receptor was isolated from a human donor who donated a stem cell graft to a child with acute myeloid leukemia. Sequenced material: PBMCs from the stem cell graft donor, taken from the stem cell graft. The chain's CDR3 is CASSKAGHYGYTF. CDR3 bases: TGTGCCAGCAGCAAGGCAGGCCACTATGGCTACACCTTC.